This T cell receptor (beta chain) was sequenced for a study of shared clonotypes between healthy human individuals. Study summary: The study used three CD4 naive, three CD4 memory, two CD8 naive and one CD8 memory plate per donor. Notes on the study in general: How much donors shared clonotypes was expected to be affected by sequencing depth.

Note on this clone: Its antigen is unidentified.

This CDR3 is built from 14 residues. Germline V gene lookup returns CDR1 MNHNS and CDR2 SASEGT. V shed 6 bases and J shed 5 bases, with 16 bases lying between them. Naive CD8 cells lacked CD45RO and underwent positive selection for CCR7, leaving out terminally differentiated effector memory CD45RA+ cells. All donors qualified as healthy HIV-negative adults and had experienced no recent acute infections or vaccinations. In the original processing: In the immunoSEQ data, sequences were junction-only and lacked quality scores, so filtering differed. Produced via immunoSEQ multiplex PCR; TCRdb's table is partial and in-frame only. V and J calls and clone size are copied from that table; D and trimming were computed from the DNA. The table shows hundreds of thousands of clones, with 85% to 95% occurring only once.

The TCR originated in a woman aged 30 to 39 in good health. Sequenced sample: naive CD8+ T cells sorted from blood. The V gene is TRBV6-1, the J gene TRBJ1-1; unclear D gene. CDR3 sequence: CASRARGVGTEAFF. The CDR3, as DNA: TGTGCCAGCAGGGCCCGCGGGGTCGGAACTGAAGCTTTCTTT.